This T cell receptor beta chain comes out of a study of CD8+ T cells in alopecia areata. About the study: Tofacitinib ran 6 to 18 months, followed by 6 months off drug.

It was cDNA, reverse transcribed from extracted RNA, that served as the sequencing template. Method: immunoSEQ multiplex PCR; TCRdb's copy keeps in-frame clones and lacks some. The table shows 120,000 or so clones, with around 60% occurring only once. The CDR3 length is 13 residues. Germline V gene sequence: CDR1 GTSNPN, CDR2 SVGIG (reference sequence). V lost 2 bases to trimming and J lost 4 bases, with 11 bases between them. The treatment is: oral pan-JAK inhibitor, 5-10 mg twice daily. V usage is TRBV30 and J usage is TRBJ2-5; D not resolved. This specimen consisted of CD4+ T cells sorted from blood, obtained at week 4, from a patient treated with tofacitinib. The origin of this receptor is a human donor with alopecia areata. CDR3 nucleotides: TGTGCCTGGAGTTTTTGGGATCGAGAGACCCAGTACTTC. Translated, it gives CAWSFWDRETQYF. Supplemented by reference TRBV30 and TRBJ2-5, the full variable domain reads SQTIHQWPATLVQPVGSPLSLECTVEGTSNPNLYWYRQAAGRGLQLLFYSVGIGQISSEVPQNLSASRPQDRQFILSSKKLLLSDSGFYLCAWSFWDRETQYFGPGTRLLVL.